The present entry profiles one T cell receptor beta chain with its context. Antigen unknown. TCRdb reanalyzed the 5' RACE reads, giving one entry per CDR3 protein sequence and no DNA. Listed are approximately 100,000 distinct CDR3 sequences; around 12% falls within the top ten. The entry originates in a study of monozygotic twins with inflammatory bowel disease. Study-level results: Against healthy co-twins, IBD patients had lower TCRbeta diversity (measured by inverse Simpson).

Sequenced material: blood. The clonotype originates from a human donor with ulcerative colitis or Crohn's disease, or a healthy co-twin of an affected twin (not recorded which).

The CDR3 protein is CSAPDAEHYGYTF. V and J are TRBV20-1 and TRBJ1-2. The CDR3 is 13 residues long. The germline V gene encodes CDR1 DFQATT and CDR2 SNEGSKA (reference sequence).